The 13 T cell receptor beta chains listed next were all sequenced from one sample in a study of blood T cells in healthy people across ages. The second PCR ran about 6 to 11 cycles with a sample-barcoded 5' primer and J-beta primers. TCRdb fed the 5' RACE reads into MiXCR, producing one record per CDR3 protein. The profile shows 1.5 million to 2 million distinct CDR3 sequences, 28% of them singletons. The material sequenced was blood. The source is a woman younger than 45 in good health.

In regard to this clonotype: A much larger clone differs by one base, so this may be a read error. V is TRBV7-2 and J is TRBJ2-5; unclear D gene. The germline CDR1 and CDR2 sequences are SGHTA and FQGNSA. V lost 3 bases to trimming and J lost 13 bases, with 12 bases between them. The CDR3 sequence is 11 residues long. CDR3 loop: CASSFNDGWYF. The CDR3 DNA reads TGTGCCAGCAGCTTCAACGATGGATGGTACTTC.

Worth noting for this clonotype: At one of its ends the junction is not consistent with the germline gene, which may arise from a read error. The chain recombines TRBV12-3 or TRBV12-4 with TRBJ2-3; the D is unclear. This CDR3 spans 13 amino acids. The CDR3 reads CASSSSSADTQYF. The DNA for the CDR3 is TGTGCCAGCAGTTCTTCCAGCGCAGATACGCAATATTTT.

Turning to this clonotype: A much larger clone is a single base away; this may be a read error. This chain connects TRBV20-1 to TRBJ2-7; TRBD2 aligns across 8 bases. With V trimmed by 1 base and J by 7 bases, 12 bases remained unmatched. This CDR3 contains 15 residues. The germline V gene encodes CDR1 DFQATT and CDR2 SNEGSKA (reference sequence). The CDR3 loop reads CSARGSLAGYNEQYF. CDR3 nucleotides: TGCAGTGCTAGAGGGAGTCTAGCGGGTTACAATGAGCAGTACTTC.

On this clonotype itself: This sequence may be a read error, since a much larger clone differs from it by one base. V usage is TRBV28 and J usage is TRBJ2-5, with D possibly called TRBD1 or TRBD2 (5 bases each). The germline CDR1 and CDR2 sequences are MDHEN and SYDVKM. CDR3 size: 13 residues. CDR3 coding DNA: TGTGTCAGCAGTTTAGGCCAGACCAGGGAGCAGTACTTC. Translation: CVSSLGQTREQYF.

On this clonotype itself: A clone one base away is much larger, so this may be a read error. The chain links TRBV7-2 to TRBJ2-7, with a weak D call TRBD1 (5 bases). CDR1 SGHTA and CDR2 FQGNSA come from the germline V gene. The CDR3 has 15 amino acids. CDR3 nucleotides: TGTGCCAGCACCGTCATGTCCGACAGTTCCTACGAGCTGTACTTC. The encoded protein is CASTVMSDSSYELYF.

The table lists this clonotype with a few counts. This chain links TRBV6-5 with TRBJ1-6; no firm D call. The germline gives CDR1 MNHEY, CDR2 SVGAGI. V dropped 2 bases and J dropped 2 bases, with 10 bases sitting between them. The CDR3 covers 16 residues. CDR3 in amino acids: CASSYGPDPYNSPLHF. The DNA of the CDR3 is TGTGCCAGCAGTTACGGGCCGGACCCCTATAATTCACCCCTCCACTTT.

The chain recombines TRBV12-3 or TRBV12-4 with TRBJ2-1; no clear D gene. Trimming took off 6 bases at V and 6 bases at J, with 15 bases between the two ends. This CDR3 comprises 14 residues. This CDR3 is CASSRTTASNEQFF. The DNA of the CDR3 is TGTGCCAGCAGCCGAACCACAGCGAGCAATGAGCAGTTCTTC.

A remark on this clonotype: A junction boundary mismatches the germline segment, possibly from a read error. The gene calls are TRBV29-1 and TRBJ2-3; possibly TRBD2 for D (6 bases). This CDR3 is built from 12 residues. In germline, CDR1 is SQVTM, CDR2 ANQGSEA. Here the CDR3 reads CSVLGGADTRYF. The CDR3 DNA follows: TGCAGCGTCCTCGGGGGAGCAGATACGCGGTATTTT.

J is TRBJ2-3 and V is TRBV29-1; D is perhaps TRBD2 (6 bases). The germline V gene encodes CDR1 SQVTM and CDR2 ANQGSEA. CDR3 length equals 12 residues. Trimming cost V 3 bases and J 4 bases, with 8 bases left between them. The CDR3 loop is CSVEWGADTQYF. In DNA form, the CDR3 reads TGCAGCGTTGAGTGGGGGGCAGATACGCAGTATTTT.

This clonotype came up a few times. J is TRBJ2-5 and V is TRBV29-1; 7 bases line up with TRBD1. The CDR3 consists of 14 residues. Germline trimming cut 1 base from V and 2 bases from J; bases unmatched to any gene: 4. The germline V gene encodes CDR1 SQVTM and CDR2 ANQGSEA. CDR3 nucleotides: TGCAGCGTTGAAGTCCCGGGACAGCAAGAGACCCAGTACTTC. Residues: CSVEVPGQQETQYF.

The sample holds many counts of this clonotype. The rearrangement joins TRBV5-1 to TRBJ2-3; D possibly corresponds to TRBD2 (5 bases). The CDR3 spans 15 residues. V was trimmed by 4 bases and J by 0 bases, leaving 12 bases between them. Germline V gives CDR1 SGHRS, CDR2 YFSETQ. This chain's CDR3 is CASSRGGTSTDTQYF. For the CDR3, the DNA is TGCGCCAGCAGCCGCGGAGGAACTAGCACAGATACGCAGTATTTT.

This clonotype was observed a few times. This chain links TRBV5-1 with TRBJ1-1; the D gene is possibly TRBD1 (6 bases). The CDR3 sequence is 14 residues long. Germline values: CDR1 SGHRS, CDR2 YFSETQ. The ends were cut back, 6 bases at V and 1 base at J, with 13 bases in the middle. CDR3 residues: CASTPGASNTEAFF. The CDR3 DNA is TGCGCCAGCACTCCGGGGGCGTCGAACACTGAAGCTTTCTTT.

The gene calls are TRBV7-9 and TRBJ2-1, with D perhaps matching TRBD2 (6 bases). Germline CDR1 is SEHNR and CDR2 is FQNEAQ (reference sequence). Trimming left V 6 bases short and J 15 bases short, with 33 bases between. The CDR3 covers 17 residues. The CDR3 sequence: CASSHLRGTQSHSVRFF. In nucleotides, the CDR3 is TGTGCCAGCAGTCATCTTCGCGGGACCCAATCTCACAGTGTTCGGTTCTTC. Complete variable domain (other parts from reference TRBV7-9 and TRBJ2-1): DTGVSQNPRHKITKRGQNVTFRCDPISEHNRLYWYRQTLGQGPEFLTYFQNEAQLEKSRLLSDRFSAERPKGSFSTLEIQRTEQGDSAMYLCASSHLRGTQSHSVRFFGPGTRLTVL.